Described below is a single T cell receptor (beta chain) sequence and its context. Its antigen is unknown. No base quality values were provided; no much bigger clone lies one nucleotide off. The data are from a study of shared clonotypes between healthy human individuals (dated by TCRdb to the early 2020s). Some background on the complete study: A couple of women and a few men aged 18 to 49 years were included in the cohort. For each donor, three plates each were used for CD4 naive and CD4 memory, two plates were used for CD8 naive, and one plate was used for CD8 memory. Libraries were prepared and TCR repertoires were sequenced by different laboratories using diverse techniques, in order to increase sequencing depth and limit assay-specific biases. Blood TCR repertoires of five healthy adults were deeply sequenced to estimate repertoire size and the extent of clonotype sharing between individuals. Between about 0.9 and 9 billion PBMCs per donor were obtained by leukapheresis. The full study reports these points: Even with the large sequencing depth, rarefaction of the sorted-subset datasets indicated that sequencing was incomplete. Clonotypes shared by all four sorted-subset donors showed higher generation probabilities than non-shared clonotypes. Sampling was limited to blood, and TCR repertoires in tissue likely differ from TCR repertoires in blood. Pairwise subsampling indicated that sequencing depth was expected to affect the degree of clonotype sharing among donors. Because the study included only a small number of donors, the genetic and exposure-history diversity represented was limited. Naive subsets generally had larger estimated clonotype richness than memory subsets. Sharing across a handful of donors was observed for approximately 5% of naive CD4, less than 4% of naive CD8, 2.3% of memory CD4, and about 0.38% of memory CD8 clonotypes.

The CDR1 and CDR2 encoded by the germline V gene (reference sequence) are SEHNR and FQNEAQ. The CDR3, cysteine through phenylalanine, is 11 amino acids long. Left in the record is the CDR3 DNA by itself, 33 bases read in frame from the first base. The germline ends are 9 bases apart after V is trimmed by 5 bases and J by 7 bases. The donors were healthy, HIV-negative adults with no recently reported acute infections or vaccinations. Every donor was a Caucasian adult residing in Nashville, Tennessee, USA. Magnetic negative selection was used to enrich CD4+ T cells, after which naive cells were positively selected on CD45RA and the negative fraction became the memory subset. After blood collection by leukapheresis, PBMCs were isolated using Ficoll-Histopaque density gradient centrifugation and then cryopreserved in the vapor phase of liquid nitrogen. Analytical flow cytometry was used to check the purity and quantity of each magnetically sorted T cell population. Genomic DNA was isolated from every sorted fraction and measured by UV absorbance on a Nanodrop 2000c.

Using the deep immunoSEQ assay, TCR CDR3 regions were amplified from genomic DNA by multiplex PCR. Genomic DNA extracted from each cell subset was distributed evenly over all wells of several immunoSEQ 96-well plates, and each plate served as one replicate. For sorted subsets, each replicate PCR was loaded with 200 ng genomic DNA, equivalent to 30,000 or so T cell genomes. The purified libraries were quantified using a Qubit 3.0 fluorometer, sized with a Bioanalyzer 2100, and then quantified again using the KAPA Library Quantification kit. Every immunoSEQ 96-well plate was sequenced on a dedicated single-read 150-cycle Illumina NextSeq 550 flow cell. The published analysis was carried out like this. Because the immunoSEQ output included only junctional sequences and no quality scores, the filtering could not be the same as the filtering used for full-length reads. To assign V/J genes and CDR3, sequences were annotated using PyIR, a Python wrapper for IgBLAST v1.9, with IMGT germline references. Reads were removed for weak V/J assignments (E-value above 1e-6), missing CDR3, stop codons, out-of-frame junctions, or ambiguous translated residues. V3J clonotypes were defined by identical inferred V gene, J gene, and CDR3 amino acid sequence. Percentage overlap between repertoires was computed as shared unique clonotypes divided by the size of the smaller repertoire. Richness of each repertoire was evaluated using RTK rarefaction, the Chao1 estimator, and Recon v2.1 estimates of unobserved clonotypes. Generation probabilities for all TCRbeta clonotypes obtained by the gDNA method from a few donors were computed using OLGA. Entries here come from immuneACCESS through TCRdb and include only in-frame sequences with V and J called. Some clones fail to appear in such tables; in the studies checked, an unresolved V gene covers under half of the shortfall, and the cause of the remainder is unknown. V, J and clone size derive from that table, while D and trimming were established from the DNA sequence. The sample profile shows approximately 720,000 clones; less than 80% of them were found once. The ten largest account for 1.5% to 2% of the sample.

The origin of this receptor is a woman in her 30s in good health. The receptor chain draws on TRBV7-9 and TRBJ2-7, with the D segment identity uncertain. The sequenced sample was memory CD4+ T cells sorted from blood. According to the study, the label for this sample's cell subset or site signals: CD45RA-negative fraction. The bases are TGTGCCAGCAGCCGCACCCAGGAGCAGTACTTC. Its translation reads: CASSRTQEQYF. The full variable domain, with segments outside the CDR3 supplied by the reference TRBV7-9 and TRBJ2-7 proteins, appears as DTGVSQNPRHKITKRGQNVTFRCDPISEHNRLYWYRQTLGQGPEFLTYFQNEAQLEKSRLLSDRFSAERPKGSFSTLEIQRTEQGDSAMYLCASSRTQEQYFGPGTRLTVT.